The 2 T cell receptor beta chains below all came from one sample that was sequenced in a study of T cells in Graves' hyperthyroidism and ophthalmopathy. TCR beta CDR3 region amplification was performed from RNA transcripts. The TCR CDR3 was amplified in a first-round RT-PCR using the HTBI primer set. From the multiplex PCR reads, TCRdb called clonotypes with MiXCR, one entry per CDR3 protein. The sample includes some 210,000 distinct CDR3 sequences, under 20% of them seen just once. Sample: blood. These receptors all stem from a man between 45 and 60 years old with Graves' hyperthyroidism.

This clonotype was recorded a few times. The V and J genes are TRBV18 and TRBJ1-5, with no clear D. This CDR3 has 14 amino acids. The germline V and J ends were trimmed by 3 bases and 0 bases, with 6 bases remaining between them. CDR1 and CDR2 (germline): KGHSH, LQKENI. CDR3: CASSPWDSNQPQHF. In DNA, the CDR3 is TGTGCCAGCTCACCCTGGGATAGCAATCAGCCCCAGCATTTT.

Ten or more counts support this clonotype. This sequence joins TRBV11-1 and TRBJ2-7, with D hard to call. This CDR3 comprises 13 residues. Looked up from germline, CDR1 is SGHAT and CDR2 is FQDESV (reference sequence). The V end was cut by 4 bases, the J end by 7 bases, with 14 bases between. The CDR3 bases are TGTGCCAGCAGCTCGTCCCGTTGGTTAGAGCAGTACTTC. Its protein is CASSSSRWLEQYF.